The text below deals with one T cell receptor beta chain. CDR3 length: 15 amino acids. The V segment lost 5 bases and the J segment 5 bases; nucleotides outside the gene matches: 7. From germline, CDR1 is SGHAT and CDR2 FQNNGV. Produced via immunoSEQ multiplex PCR; TCRdb's table is partial and in-frame only. The sample records about 78,000 clones, around 86% being singletons. The data are from a study of blood T cell repertoires in COVID-19. The sequencing input was peripheral blood. The J gene is TRBJ1-4, the V gene TRBV11-2; 8 positions match TRBD1. The sequence was obtained from a woman in her sixties or seventies with acute or convalescent COVID-19. CDR3 amino acids: CASSPGTGQNEKLFF. DNA of the CDR3: TGTGCCAGCAGCCCAGGGACAGGACAGAATGAAAAACTGTTTTTT.